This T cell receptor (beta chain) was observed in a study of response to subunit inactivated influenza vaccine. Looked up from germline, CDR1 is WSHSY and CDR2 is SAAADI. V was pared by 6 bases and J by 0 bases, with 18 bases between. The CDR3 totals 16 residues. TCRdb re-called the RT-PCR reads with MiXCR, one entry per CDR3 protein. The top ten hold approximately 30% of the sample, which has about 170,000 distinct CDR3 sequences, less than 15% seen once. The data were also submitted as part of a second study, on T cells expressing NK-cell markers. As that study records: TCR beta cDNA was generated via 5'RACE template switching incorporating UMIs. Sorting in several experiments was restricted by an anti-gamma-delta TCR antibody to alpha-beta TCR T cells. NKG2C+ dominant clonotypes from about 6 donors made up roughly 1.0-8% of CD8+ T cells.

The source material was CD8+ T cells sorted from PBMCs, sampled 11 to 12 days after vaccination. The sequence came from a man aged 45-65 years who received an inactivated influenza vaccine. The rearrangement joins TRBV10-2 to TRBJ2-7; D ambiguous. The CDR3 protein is CASRPPRADYSYEQYF. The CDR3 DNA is TGCGCCAGCAGACCCCCAAGAGCCGATTACTCCTACGAGCAGTACTTC.